Listed here is a single T cell receptor beta chain. Its antigen is not identified. V was clipped by 0 bases and J by 2 bases, with 11 bases between them. The length of the CDR3 is 15 residues. Germline V CDR1 and CDR2: DFQATT, SNEGSKA (reference sequence). This record belongs to a study of CD8 T cells in ankylosing spondylitis. Study observations and caveats: From matched ankylosing spondylitis synovial fluid, disease-linked clones were reportedly recovered at significantly enriched levels. What seemed typical of ankylosing spondylitis blood was a TCR beta motif built from about 8 highly homologous variants.

Making use of molecular barcodes, quantitative 5'-RACE generated TCR beta libraries. One entry per CDR3 protein results from TCRdb running MiXCR on the 5' RACE reads. The data contain about 840,000 distinct CDR3 sequences, about an eighth of them singletons. V gene TRBV20-1 combines with J gene TRBJ2-1; weak D call: TRBD2 (6 bases). The TCR sequence derives from a male donor with ankylosing spondylitis. The specimen was blood, either unsorted or a sorted T cell fraction (not recorded which). CDR3 residues: CSARDMRGPYNEQFF. The CDR3 bases are TGCAGTGCTAGAGATATGCGGGGCCCCTACAATGAGCAGTTCTTC.